Following are 21 T cell receptor beta chains from one sample sequenced in a study of neurological immune-mediated disorders. Each CDR3 protein gets one entry after TCRdb re-called the 5' RACE reads with MiXCR. The repertoire holds 40,000 to 55,000 distinct CDR3 sequences, over 9% seen once, with about 20% in the top ten. The source material was PBMCs. Receptors were obtained from a woman between 40 and 50 years old with HTLV-1-associated myelopathy (HAM/TSP).

The V call is TRBV4-1, the J call TRBJ2-2, with D possibly matching TRBD1 (6 bases). V shed 7 bases and J shed 2 bases, with 20 bases lying between them. CDR1 is MGHRA, CDR2 YSYEKL, per germline. CDR3 size: 17 residues. The CDR3 here is CASTSRRQGLNTGELFF. The CDR3 DNA reads as TGCGCCAGCACCTCGCGGCGGCAGGGGCTAAACACCGGGGAGCTGTTTTTT.

This clonotype appeared a single time. The chain's CDR3 is CASIETAGGLPDPYNEQFF. CDR3 coding DNA: TGTGCCAGCATTGAGACTGCAGGGGGCCTCCCGGACCCCTACAATGAGCAGTTCTTC. V usage is TRBV6-2 or TRBV6-3 and J usage is TRBJ2-1, with 8 bases lining up with TRBD1. The CDR3 runs 19 residues. Trimming at V came to 7 bases and at J to 2 bases, leaving 19 bases not matched to a gene. In germline, CDR1 is MNHEY, CDR2 SVGEGT.

In this sample, this clonotype turned up many times. This chain links TRBV5-1 with TRBJ2-1; 9 nucleotides agree with TRBD2. The CDR3 spans 13 residues. V gave up 3 bases and J gave up 6 bases; unmatched junction bases: 1. Germline V lookup: CDR1 SGHRS, CDR2 YFSETQ. The CDR3 here is CASSSGLANEQFF. Written as DNA, the CDR3 is TGCGCCAGCAGCTCGGGACTAGCCAATGAGCAGTTCTTC.

Here the CDR3 reads CASSQDPRGGTDTQYF. In DNA form, the CDR3 reads TGTGCCAGCAGCCAAGATCCGCGGGGGGGCACAGATACGCAGTATTTT. The V call is TRBV3-1, the J call TRBJ2-3; 8 nucleotides line up with TRBD2. This CDR3 is built from 16 residues. With 0 bases clipped from V and 1 base from J, the junction kept 3 bases outside the gene matches. Germline CDR1 reads LGHDT; CDR2 reads YNNKEL (reference sequence).

This clonotype has a count of ten or more. The rearrangement joins TRBV5-5 to TRBJ2-7; 9 bases fit TRBD1. The ends lost 0 bases at V and 1 base at J; junction bases unmatched: 2. The CDR3 contains 15 residues. Germline assignment: CDR1 SGHKS and CDR2 YYEKEE (reference sequence). The CDR3 DNA sequence: TGTGCCAGCAGCTTGGGGACAGGGGTTTCCTACGAGCAGTACTTC. This translates into CASSLGTGVSYEQYF.

Regarding this clonotype: At one of its ends the junction is not consistent with the germline gene, which may arise from a read error. This chain joins TRBV25-1 and TRBJ2-1; TRBD1 matches at 11 bases. CDR1 and CDR2 from the germline V gene are MGHDK and SYGVNS. The CDR3 length is 14 residues. CDR3 amino acids: CASSDPGTGGDSIF. The CDR3 DNA reads TGTGCCAGCAGTGATCCCGGGACAGGGGGGGACTCAATCTTC.

With respect to this clonotype: A single base separates this from a much larger clone, so it may be a read error. The chain combines TRBV6-1 with TRBJ1-1, with no clear D. V was pared by 8 bases and J by 5 bases, with 15 bases between. In germline, CDR1 is MNHNS, CDR2 SASEGT. This CDR3 has 13 amino acids. The CDR3 DNA sequence: TGTGCCAGCGGAGTGAGTCCCACTACTGAAGCTTTCTTT. Translation: CASGVSPTTEAFF.

This clonotype was seen many times. CDR3 residues: CASSFRGDTYEQYF. The CDR3 coding sequence is TGCGCCAGCAGCTTCAGAGGGGATACCTACGAGCAGTACTTC. This chain links TRBV5-1 with TRBJ2-7, with D tentatively TRBD1 or TRBD2 (5 bases each). Germline CDR1 reads SGHRS; CDR2 reads YFSETQ. This CDR3 region has 14 residues. Trimming cost V 2 bases and J 2 bases, with 11 bases left between them.

This clonotype was counted many times. This chain's CDR3 is CASSLIPGMNTEAFF. Here the CDR3 DNA reads TGCGCCAGCAGCTTAATTCCAGGGATGAACACTGAAGCTTTCTTT. The rearrangement uses TRBV5-1 and TRBJ1-1, with D tentatively TRBD1 (5 bases). Germline CDR1 and CDR2: SGHRS and YFSETQ. V dropped 2 bases and J dropped 0 bases, with 11 bases sitting between them. This CDR3 has 15 residues.

The gene calls are TRBV25-1 and TRBJ2-7; the D is unclear. V was shortened by 6 bases and J by 6 bases, with 18 bases between the two germline ends. The germline CDR1 and CDR2 sequences are MGHDK and SYGVNS. The CDR3 extends over 14 amino acids. The CDR3 DNA reads TGTGCCAGCAGCCACGGACGGGTCCTCGGCGAGCAGTACTTC. It translates to CASSHGRVLGEQYF.

This clonotype was observed at least ten times. The chain uses TRBV5-1 and TRBJ1-4; TRBD1 matches 9 bases. CDR1 is SGHRS, CDR2 YFSETQ, per germline. J was trimmed by 8 bases and V by 4 bases; bases with no gene match: 9. This CDR3 is 15 amino acids long. This chain's CDR3 is CASSPWTGAEEKLFF. CDR3 DNA: TGCGCCAGCAGCCCCTGGACAGGGGCGGAGGAAAAACTGTTTTTT.

This clonotype was detected ten times or more. This chain connects TRBV5-1 to TRBJ1-2, with 9 bases matching TRBD1. Germline lookup yields CDR1 SGHRS and CDR2 YFSETQ. This CDR3 has 15 amino acids. V lost 1 base and J lost 5; bases outside the gene matches: 6. In DNA, the CDR3 is TGCGCCAGCAGCTTGCTGTCGACAGGGGGATATGGCTACACCTTC. Encoded protein: CASSLLSTGGYGYTF.

This clonotype has at least ten counts. V gene TRBV25-1 combines with J gene TRBJ1-1, with D maybe TRBD1 (5 bases). The CDR3 sequence is 15 residues long. V was clipped by 3 bases and J by 5 bases, with 16 bases between them. Germline-derived CDR1 and CDR2 are MGHDK and SYGVNS. As DNA, the CDR3 is TGTGCCAGCAGTGATACGGGGGGGGGTGGAACTGAAGCTTTCTTT. Protein product: CASSDTGGGGTEAFF.

The chain couples TRBV12-3 or TRBV12-4 to TRBJ1-2; no clear D. Trimming stripped 3 bases from V and 2 bases from J, with 22 bases between. This CDR3 region has 18 residues. The CDR3 here is CASSLVAWAPASNYGYTF. CDR3 nucleotides: TGTGCCAGCAGTTTGGTAGCGTGGGCCCCCGCCTCCAACTATGGCTACACCTTC.

This clonotype was counted at least ten times. This chain joins TRBV7-6 and TRBJ1-1; no definite D call. The CDR3 spans 13 residues. V was shortened by 6 bases and J by 3 bases, with 11 bases between the two germline ends. CDR1 is SGHVS and CDR2 is FNYEAQ in the germline V gene. The CDR3 nucleotides read TGTGCCAGCAGGTTATCGGGGTACACTGAAGCTTTCTTT. Translating gives CASRLSGYTEAFF. The variable domain in full, with the rest retrieved from reference TRBV7-6 and TRBJ1-1, is GAGVSQSPRYKVTKRGQDVALRCDPISGHVSLYWYRQALGQGPEFLTYFNYEAQQDKSGLPNDRFSAERPEGSISTLTIQRTEQRDSAMYRCASRLSGYTEAFFGQGTRLTVV.

This clonotype was seen repeatedly, ten times or more. The J gene is TRBJ1-2, the V gene TRBV5-6; D gene ambiguous. Trimming cost V 4 bases and J 0 bases, with 13 bases left between them. CDR1 SGHDT and CDR2 YYEEEE come from the germline V gene. There are 15 residues in the CDR3. The CDR3 here is CASSLGPIPNYGYTF. For the CDR3, the DNA is TGTGCCAGCAGCCTTGGTCCGATTCCTAACTATGGCTACACCTTC.

This clonotype came up many times. The chain employs TRBV27 and TRBJ1-5; D is unresolved. The CDR3 runs 15 residues. Germline CDR1 and CDR2: MNHEY and SMNVEV (reference sequence). The V gene lost 3 bases and the J gene lost 5 bases, with 14 bases spanning the gap. The CDR3 reads CASSFLPVRDQPQHF. The CDR3 DNA is TGTGCCAGCAGTTTCCTCCCGGTAAGGGATCAGCCCCAGCATTTT.

This clonotype was observed many times. The chain links TRBV5-1 to TRBJ2-7; D is unresolved. Germline V gene data show CDR1 as SGHRS and CDR2 as YFSETQ. The CDR3 length is 14 residues. Trimming stripped 0 bases from V and 5 bases from J, with 12 bases between. Here the CDR3 DNA reads TGCGCCAGCAGCTTGGGGGGAAAGGGAAACGAGCAGTACTTC. Translation: CASSLGGKGNEQYF. The full variable domain, its missing parts supplied by reference TRBV5-1 and TRBJ2-7, is KAGVTQTPRYLIKTRGQQVTLSCSPISGHRSVSWYQQTPGQGLQFLFEYFSETQRNKGNFPGRFSGRQFSNSRSEMNVSTLELGDSALYLCASSLGGKGNEQYFGPGTRLTVT.

The table lists this clonotype with many counts. The chain joins TRBV21-1 to TRBJ1-6. TRBV21-1 is reported as a pseudogene. The CDR3 loop spans 16 amino acids. This CDR3 reads CASKANTLLWFPPLHF. The CDR3, as DNA: TGTGCCAGCAAAGCTAACACCCTCCTATGGTTTCCACCCCTCCACTTT.

This clonotype was seen ten or more times. This CDR3 reads CASSVSGGAGGEQFF. CDR3 bases: TGCGCCAGCAGTGTTAGCGGGGGGGCCGGGGGTGAGCAGTTCTTC. The V call is TRBV10-2, the J call TRBJ2-1; 11 nucleotides align to TRBD2. The germline V gene has CDR1 WSHSY and CDR2 SAAADI. The CDR3 runs to 15 residues. V gave up 4 bases and J gave up 9 bases; unmatched junction bases: 8.

This clonotype was recorded at least ten times. The chain links TRBV4-2 to TRBJ1-1; D not resolved. The CDR3 runs to 13 residues. The germline gives CDR1 LGHNA, CDR2 YNFKEQ. Trimming cost V 3 bases and J 0 bases, with 5 bases left between them. The CDR3 DNA follows: TGTGCCAGCAGCCAGACTATGAACACTGAAGCTTTCTTT. As protein: CASSQTMNTEAFF.